Following are 32 T cell receptor beta chains from one sample sequenced in a study of metastatic and nonmetastatic thyroid tumors. None of the patients had undergone any treatment ahead of thyroid surgery. TCRdb reanalyzed the PCR reads via MiXCR. The sample records 50,000 to 65,000 clones, more than 3.5% being singletons. The source material was blood. These receptors were obtained from a female donor with papillary thyroid cancer or a benign thyroid nodule (not recorded which). Some clones in this sample may be carry-over from other donors' samples.

This clone occurred many times. The V gene is TRBV7-2, the J gene TRBJ2-3; D is undetermined. Looked up from germline, CDR1 is SGHTA and CDR2 is FQGNSA. This CDR3 has 13 amino acids. Trimming left V 4 bases short and J 3 bases short, with 8 bases between. The CDR3 here is CASSYSGTDTQYF. As DNA, the CDR3 is TGTGCCAGCAGCTACAGTGGGACAGATACGCAGTATTTT.

At least ten counts were recorded for this clone. The V and J genes are TRBV9 and TRBJ2-5, with D perhaps matching TRBD1 (6 bases). Germline CDR1 is SGDLS and CDR2 is YYNGEE. This CDR3 has 14 amino acids. The germline V and J ends were trimmed by 1 base and 4 bases, with 11 bases remaining between them. The CDR3 DNA reads TGTGCCAGCAGCGTATCAGGGGTGGTAGAGACCCAGTACTTC. This translates into CASSVSGVVETQYF.

Comment on this clone: This may arise from a read error, as a much more abundant clone is one base away. The genes are TRBV11-2 and TRBJ2-3, with unresolved D. This CDR3 has 14 amino acids. CDR1 and CDR2 from the germline V gene are SGHAT and FQNNGV. In DNA form, the CDR3 reads TGTGCCAGCAGCTTAGATCAAGGGATAGATAAGCAGTATTTT. This sequence encodes CASSLDQGIDKQYF.

The rearrangement links TRBV19 to TRBJ1-2; TRBD1 aligns across 8 bases. The ends lost 1 base at V and 8 bases at J; junction bases unmatched: 12. Germline V gene lookup returns CDR1 LNHDA and CDR2 SQIVND (reference sequence). The CDR3 consists of 16 residues. CDR3 DNA: TGTGCCAGTAGTATAGGGACAGGGCTTTACCTAGGGGGCTACACCTTC. This translates into CASSIGTGLYLGGYTF.

This clone has at least ten counts. The rearrangement links TRBV28 to TRBJ1-3; D gene ambiguous. V lost 3 bases to trimming and J lost 0 bases, with 9 bases between them. The CDR3 contains 15 residues. Germline values: CDR1 MDHEN, CDR2 SYDVKM. CDR3 in amino acids: CASSLISLSGNTIYF. CDR3 coding DNA: TGTGCCAGCAGTTTGATAAGTCTCTCTGGAAACACCATATATTTT.

This rearrangement joins TRBV6-5 to TRBJ1-1; D is unresolved. This CDR3 spans 14 amino acids. V shed 2 bases and J shed 1 base, with 8 bases lying between them. The germline CDR1 and CDR2 sequences are MNHEY and SVGAGI. DNA for the CDR3: TGTGCCAGCAGTTACGGCAGGCAGAACACTGAAGCTTTCTTT. As protein: CASSYGRQNTEAFF.

This clone occurred many times. J is TRBJ1-4 and V is TRBV20-1, with a weak D call TRBD1 (5 bases). Germline values: CDR1 DFQATT, CDR2 SNEGSKA (reference sequence). Deletions cut 0 bases from V and 7 bases from J, with 9 bases between. This CDR3 contains 13 residues. CDR3 in amino acids: CSARDGTGEKLFF. In DNA form, the CDR3 reads TGCAGTGCTAGAGATGGAACAGGTGAAAAACTGTTTTTT.

This clone was recorded at least ten times. The chain is built from TRBV7-6 and TRBJ1-3, with 9 positions matching TRBD1. The ends lost 5 bases at V and 2 bases at J; junction bases unmatched: 13. This CDR3 is built from 18 residues. The germline CDR1 and CDR2 sequences are SGHVS and FNYEAQ. The CDR3 DNA reads TGTGCCAGCAGCCCCCGGGACAGGGATACGATTACTGGAAACACCATATATTTT. This encodes CASSPRDRDTITGNTIYF.

In DNA form, the CDR3 reads TGTGCCAGCAATGTCAGGGGTTCACCCCTCCACTTT. Translating it yields CASNVRGSPLHF. The chain has TRBV6-2 or TRBV6-3 and TRBJ1-6, with D possibly TRBD1 on 6 matching bases. The V end lost 7 bases, the J end lost 9 bases, and 10 bases lay between the germline ends. CDR3 length equals 12 residues. CDR1 MNHEY and CDR2 SVGEGT come from the germline V gene.

This clone came up a few times. The chain joins TRBV6-2 or TRBV6-3 to TRBJ1-1; a weak D match, TRBD1 (6 bases). The V end lost 0 bases, the J end lost 0 bases, and 8 bases lay between the germline ends. The germline V gene has CDR1 MNHEY and CDR2 SVGEGT. CDR3 length equals 15 residues. CDR3 protein: CASSYSKGVNTEAFF. The CDR3 nucleotides are TGTGCCAGCAGTTACTCGAAGGGGGTGAACACTGAAGCTTTCTTT.

This clone has just a few counts. A clone one base away is much larger, so this may be a read error. Other DNA sequences in the sample encode the same CDR3. This chain uses TRBV7-9 with TRBJ2-3; TRBD1 might be the D (5 bases). The CDR3 is 15 amino acids. The germline gives CDR1 SEHNR, CDR2 FQNEAQ (reference sequence). The CDR3 reads CASSWLKGHTDTQYF. CDR3 DNA: TGTGCCAGCAGCTGGTTAAAGGGGCACACAGATACCCAGTATTTT.

At least ten counts were recorded for this clone. The genes are TRBV7-8 and TRBJ1-2; tentatively, D is TRBD1 (5 bases). With 6 bases removed from V and 8 bases from J, the gap between germline ends came to 22 bases. The germline CDR1 and CDR2 sequences are SGHVS and FQNEAQ. The CDR3 runs to 15 residues. The CDR3 nucleotides are TGTGCCAGCAGTCGGACATCCTACCTATCGGAGGGCTACACCTTC. Translation gives CASSRTSYLSEGYTF.

This clone was seen many times. The rearrangement uses TRBV30 and TRBJ2-7; tentatively, D is TRBD2 (7 bases). From germline, CDR1 is GTSNPN and CDR2 SVGIG (reference sequence). This CDR3 spans 13 amino acids. Trimming shortened V by 1 base and J by 7 bases, and 14 bases separated the two germline ends. The CDR3 nucleotides are TGTGCCTGGAGTGGGACTAGGAGGGGGGAGCAGTACTTC. Translation gives CAWSGTRRGEQYF.

This clone came up many times. The chain uses TRBV30 and TRBJ1-2, with a possible D match to TRBD1 (5 bases). The V and J ends lost 1 base and 2 bases respectively, with 8 bases between them. Germline V lookup: CDR1 GTSNPN, CDR2 SVGIG (reference sequence). The CDR3 has 13 amino acids. DNA of the CDR3: TGTGCCTGGAGTGACGGGGGAAACTATGGCTACACCTTC. Translation: CAWSDGGNYGYTF.

The genes are TRBV6-1 and TRBJ1-5; unclear D gene. V was clipped by 1 base and J by 3 bases, with 13 bases between them. This CDR3 spans 16 amino acids. Germline CDR1 reads MNHNS; CDR2 reads SASEGT. The chain's CDR3 is CASSEGAGVVNQPQHF. CDR3 in DNA: TGTGCCAGCAGTGAAGGGGCTGGGGTGGTCAATCAGCCCCAGCATTTT.

With respect to this clone: A read error may produce the germline difference seen at one junction end. Other nucleotide sequences from this sample produce the same CDR3. The chain joins TRBV28 to TRBJ1-1, with 8 bases fitting TRBD1. This CDR3 has 15 amino acids. Germline CDR1 reads MDHEN; CDR2 reads SYDVKM. The CDR3 coding sequence is TGTGCCAGTGGGGCGTTGGACAGGGCGGACACTGAGGCTTTCTTT. Translation gives CASGALDRADTEAFF.

Ten or more counts support this clone. The genes are TRBV6-4 and TRBJ1-2; 8 bases are shared with TRBD1. Germline lookup yields CDR1 MRHNA and CDR2 SNTAGT. The CDR3 contains 13 residues. With V trimmed by 6 bases and J by 4 bases, 4 bases remained unmatched. CDR3 residues: CASSGGQVYGYTF. DNA for the CDR3: TGTGCCAGCAGCGGGGGACAGGTCTATGGCTACACCTTC.

Only a few counts were recorded for this clone. A much larger clone is a single base away; this may be a read error. This rearrangement joins TRBV14 to TRBJ2-1; D is tentatively TRBD1 or TRBD2 (5 bases each). Deletions cut 7 bases from V and 4 bases from J, with 11 bases between. From germline, CDR1 is SGHDN and CDR2 FVKESK. This CDR3 has 13 amino acids. The CDR3 DNA sequence: TGTGCCAGCATCCCGGGACCATACAATGAGCAGTTCTTC. Residues: CASIPGPYNEQFF.

The sample holds many counts of this clone. The chain carries TRBV18 and TRBJ2-5; possible D gene TRBD2, 6 bases. The CDR3 runs to 15 residues. CDR1 is KGHSH and CDR2 is LQKENI in the germline V gene. V shed 0 bases and J shed 5 bases, with 13 bases lying between them. CDR3 sequence reads: CASSPPQGRGETQYF. DNA for the CDR3: TGTGCCAGCTCACCACCTCAGGGCCGGGGGGAGACCCAGTACTTC.

There are many counts of this clone. The chain employs TRBV20-1 and TRBJ1-5, with D possibly TRBD1 on 5 matching bases. Germline V gene lookup returns CDR1 DFQATT and CDR2 SNEGSKA (reference sequence). Trimming removed 2 bases at V and 4 bases at J, with 9 bases between. The CDR3 sequence is 13 residues long. This CDR3 is CSARWDLNQPQHF. DNA for the CDR3: TGCAGTGCTAGATGGGACCTAAATCAGCCCCAGCATTTT.

The sample holds many counts of this clone. The chain is built from TRBV20-1 and TRBJ2-1, with TRBD2 as a possible D gene (5 bases). The CDR3 loop spans 12 amino acids. Trimming stripped 3 bases from V and 10 bases from J, with 13 bases between. From germline, CDR1 is DFQATT and CDR2 SNEGSKA (reference sequence). The CDR3 nucleotides read TGCAGTGCTAGGGGTCCAGCGGCCGAGCAGTTCTTC. It is translated as CSARGPAAEQFF.

The chain combines TRBV6-1 with TRBJ1-1; 7 bases agree with TRBD1. Per germline, CDR1 MNHNS and CDR2 SASEGT. Trimming took 11 bases from V and 4 from J; bases not matched to a gene: 13. The CDR3 is 14 residues long. CDR3 coding DNA: TGTGCCTGCAAAATCCCCCCAGGGGGCACTGAAGCTTTCTTT. Amino acids: CACKIPPGGTEAFF.

In this sample, this clone turned up a few times. A much bigger clone sits one base away, suggesting this may be a read error. J is TRBJ2-4 and V is TRBV2, with D unresolved. The CDR3 runs 14 residues. Trimming stripped 3 bases from V and 1 base from J, with 7 bases between. CDR1 SNHLY and CDR2 FYNNEI come from the germline V gene. The CDR3 DNA reads as TGTGCCAGCAGTGATGTGTTCGCCAAAAACATTCAGTACTTC. Translated: CASSDVFAKNIQYF.

This clone was detected only a few times. The gene calls are TRBV11-3 and TRBJ2-2, with 8 bases lining up with TRBD2. The V gene end was trimmed by 4 bases and the J gene end by 1 base; junction bases not matched to a gene: 2. CDR1 and CDR2 (germline): SGHNT, YENEEA. CDR3 size: 15 residues. CDR3 bases: TGTGCCAGCAGCTGGGCGGGAGGGAACACCGGGGAGCTGTTTTTT. Amino acids: CASSWAGGNTGELFF.

The sample holds many counts of this clone. The V gene is TRBV19, the J gene TRBJ2-1; 7 nucleotides agree with TRBD2. The germline V gene has CDR1 LNHDA and CDR2 SQIVND (reference sequence). The length of the CDR3 is 16 residues. Trimming at V came to 3 bases and at J to 7 bases, leaving 12 bases not matched to a gene. The CDR3, as DNA: TGTGCCAGTAGTATTGGCGGGAGAGCTTTGGGAAATGAGCAGTTCTTC. This encodes CASSIGGRALGNEQFF.

The table lists this clone with a few counts. The conserved phenylalanine or tryptophan normally closing the CDR3 is absent here, so this likely arose from a read error. The limits of the CDR3 on the DNA are not certain, so only TCRdb's listed CDR3 is given. V gene TRBV5-1 combines with J gene TRBJ1-5; the D call in the table, TRBD1, was not verified against the DNA. The germline V gene has CDR1 SGHRS and CDR2 YFSETQ. Including both end residues, the CDR3 is 14 amino acids long. CDR3 loop: CASSLGDSNQPKHL.

The V gene is TRBV6-2 or TRBV6-3, the J gene TRBJ2-1, with D possibly being TRBD1 (6 bases). CDR3 size: 14 residues. The germline V gene encodes CDR1 MNHEY and CDR2 SVGEGT. Deletions cut 7 bases from V and 4 bases from J, with 14 bases between. CDR3 sequence: CASNRDMDYNEQFF. Written as DNA, the CDR3 is TGTGCCAGCAACCGGGACATGGATTACAATGAGCAGTTCTTC.

This clone was seen repeatedly, ten times or more. This chain connects TRBV20-1 to TRBJ1-4, with D hard to call. The CDR3 length is 12 residues. Germline values: CDR1 DFQATT, CDR2 SNEGSKA (reference sequence). V gave up 2 bases and J gave up 4 bases, with 5 bases separating them. The CDR3 loop reads CSARPNNEKLFF. CDR3 bases: TGCAGTGCTAGACCCAATAATGAAAAACTGTTTTTT.

This clone appeared many times. The genes are TRBV20-1 and TRBJ2-3, with D possibly matching TRBD1 (5 bases). CDR1 and CDR2 from the germline V gene are DFQATT and SNEGSKA (reference sequence). Trimming stripped 1 base from V and 6 bases from J, with 14 bases between. The CDR3 is 14 residues long. CDR3 nucleotides: TGCAGTGCTAGAGGGGGCCAGAGCTCTGATACGCAGTATTTT. As protein: CSARGGQSSDTQYF.

This clone was detected many times. Compared with germline, one end of the junction differs, possibly owing to a read error. This chain joins TRBV5-1 and TRBJ2-1; TRBD2 is a possible D gene (5 bases). The CDR3 sequence is 13 residues long. Germline CDR1 and CDR2: SGHRS and YFSETQ. The CDR3 protein is CASSSDTTGIYNF. CDR3 in DNA: TGCGCCAGCAGCTCAGATACTACGGGGATTTACAACTTC.

This clone was seen at least ten times. This chain joins TRBV7-3 and TRBJ2-1; 12 bases match TRBD2. Germline V gene lookup returns CDR1 SGHTA and CDR2 FQGTGA. The V and J ends lost 3 bases and 8 bases, in that order; junction bases with no gene match: 8. The CDR3 extends over 16 amino acids. DNA of the CDR3: TGTGCCAGCAGCTTGCAACTAGCGGGAGGCGGCGATGAGCAGTTCTTC. Translated, it gives CASSLQLAGGGDEQFF.

For this clone: This may arise from a read error, as a much more abundant clone is one base away. The gene calls are TRBV2 and TRBJ1-1; unclear D gene. The CDR3 spans 13 residues. Germline values: CDR1 SNHLY, CDR2 FYNNEI. In DNA, the CDR3 is TGTGCCAACTCCCCAGTGTCCTACACTGAATCTTTCTTT. It yields the protein CANSPVSYTESFF.